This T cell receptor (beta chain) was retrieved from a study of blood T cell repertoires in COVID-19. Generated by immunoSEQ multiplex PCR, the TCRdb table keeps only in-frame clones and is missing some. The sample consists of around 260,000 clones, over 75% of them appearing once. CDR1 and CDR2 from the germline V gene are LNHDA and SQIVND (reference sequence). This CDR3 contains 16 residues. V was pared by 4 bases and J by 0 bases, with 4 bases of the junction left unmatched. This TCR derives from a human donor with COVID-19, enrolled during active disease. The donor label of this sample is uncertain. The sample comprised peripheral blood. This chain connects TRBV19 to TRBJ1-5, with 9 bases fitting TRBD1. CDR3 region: CASSRGGQGSNQPQHF. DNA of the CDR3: TGTGCCAGTAGTAGGGGGGGACAGGGTAGCAATCAGCCCCAGCATTTT.